The 19 T cell receptor beta chains below were found in one sample sequenced in a study of blood T cell repertoires in COVID-19. Profiling relied on immunoSEQ multiplex PCR, and the TCRdb table lists in-frame clones only, not all of them. The sample yields some 270,000 clones, under 95% seen once. Sequenced: PBMCs or T cells enriched from blood (not recorded which). Receptors were obtained from a man aged 35 to 55 who had been exposed to COVID-19.

The J gene is TRBJ2-1, the V gene TRBV7-2; no definite D call. V lost 4 bases, J lost 8 bases, and 9 bases lay in between. This CDR3 contains 12 residues. CDR1 is SGHTA, CDR2 FQGNSA, per germline. The chain's CDR3 is CASSSNFYEQFF. In DNA, the CDR3 is TGTGCCAGCAGCTCTAATTTCTATGAGCAGTTCTTC.

The chain joins TRBV6-6 to TRBJ2-1, with 10 bases fitting TRBD1. Germline V gene sequence: CDR1 MNHNY, CDR2 SVGAGI (reference sequence). The CDR3 is made up of 14 amino acids. J was trimmed by 8 bases and V by 6 bases; bases with no gene match: 7. Here the CDR3 DNA reads TGTGCCAGCAGGGCGGGACAGGGGATCGATGAGCAGTTCTTC. Its protein is CASRAGQGIDEQFF.

This sequence joins TRBV30 and TRBJ1-2; the match to TRBD1 covers 10 bases. With 0 bases clipped from V and 7 bases from J, the junction kept 11 bases outside the gene matches. Germline V gene lookup returns CDR1 GTSNPN and CDR2 SVGIG (reference sequence). This CDR3 has 16 amino acids. CDR3 DNA sequence: TGTGCCTGGAGTGTCCTGACGCCGGGACAGGGGCCTGGCTACACCTTC. It is translated as CAWSVLTPGQGPGYTF.

The genes are TRBV6-1 and TRBJ1-5; D remains ambiguous. The CDR3 covers 15 residues. The ends were cut back, 3 bases at V and 2 bases at J, with 11 bases in the middle. Germline CDR1 MNHNS, CDR2 SASEGT. The CDR3 reads CASSDRGRGNQPQHF. DNA for the CDR3: TGTGCCAGCAGTGACCGGGGTAGAGGCAATCAGCCCCAGCATTTT.

This chain links TRBV6-6 with TRBJ2-7, with TRBD2 matching over 14 bases. Germline assignment: CDR1 MNHNY and CDR2 SVGAGI (reference sequence). This CDR3 contains 14 residues. V shed 8 bases and J 6 bases; nucleotides not matched to a gene: 6. The CDR3 nucleotides read TGTGCCAGCGGAGGGACTAGCGGGAGCCTCGAGCAGTACTTC. This translates into CASGGTSGSLEQYF.

This clone was found a few times. V gene TRBV28 combines with J gene TRBJ2-2; 9 bases align to TRBD2. The V and J ends lost 9 bases and 5 bases, in that order; junction bases with no gene match: 7. From germline, CDR1 is MDHEN and CDR2 SYDVKM. This CDR3 is built from 14 residues. CDR3 protein: CASRIAGDTGELFF. The CDR3 nucleotides read TGTGCCAGTCGGATAGCGGGAGATACCGGGGAGCTGTTTTTT.

Of note for this clone: The junction departs from germline at one end; a sequencing error may be responsible. The genes are TRBV15 and TRBJ1-1; D gene unclear. The CDR3 covers 13 residues. Germline V gives CDR1 LNHNV, CDR2 YYDKDF (reference sequence). The CDR3 nucleotides are TGTGCCACCAGCAGAGATGATGAGAACGAGGCTCTCTTT. The encoded protein is CATSRDDENEALF.

V gene TRBV7-9 combines with J gene TRBJ1-5; 8 positions match TRBD1. Germline CDR1 is SEHNR and CDR2 is FQNEAQ (reference sequence). Trimming removed 6 bases from V and 3 bases from J; junction bases left unmatched: 7. CDR3 size: 15 residues. The CDR3 spells CASSRAGGLNQPQHF. CDR3 coding DNA: TGTGCCAGCAGTAGGGCAGGGGGCCTCAATCAGCCCCAGCATTTT.

The chain carries TRBV6-5 and TRBJ1-2; the match to TRBD1 covers 9 bases. The junction had 6 bases not matched to a gene; V was cut back by 5 bases and J by 8 bases. In germline, CDR1 is MNHEY, CDR2 SVGAGI. There are 13 residues in the CDR3. The CDR3 is CASSQGQGGGYTF. The CDR3, as DNA: TGTGCCAGCAGTCAGGGACAGGGAGGCGGCTACACCTTC.

Details on this clone: The identical CDR3 is also encoded by other nucleotide sequences in the sample. This chain joins TRBV27 and TRBJ1-1, with D maybe TRBD1 (5 bases). The V end was cut by 0 bases, the J end by 0 bases, with 8 bases between. CDR1 is MNHEY and CDR2 is SMNVEV in the germline V gene (reference sequence). This CDR3 contains 15 residues. The CDR3: CASSLSGGVNTEAFF. The CDR3 nucleotides read TGTGCCAGCAGTTTATCCGGGGGGGTGAACACTGAAGCTTTCTTT.

The CDR3 region has the DNA TGTGCCAGCTCACCGAATCCTTACTCCAACACCGGGGAGCTGTTTTTT. Protein product: CASSPNPYSNTGELFF. This sequence joins TRBV18 and TRBJ2-2, with D unresolved. This CDR3 is 16 amino acids long. Germline V CDR1 and CDR2: KGHSH, LQKENI. Trimming took 3 bases from V and 2 from J, leaving 13 bases between them.

The rearrangement joins TRBV5-1 to TRBJ2-1; 8 bases align to TRBD2. Germline CDR1 reads SGHRS; CDR2 reads YFSETQ. V shed 4 bases, J shed 0 bases, and the junction held 9 bases outside the gene matches. This CDR3 is built from 17 residues. The CDR3 loop is CASSPAGGRISYNEQFF. CDR3 DNA sequence: TGCGCCAGCAGCCCGGCGGGCGGGAGGATCTCCTACAATGAGCAGTTCTTC.

For the CDR3, the DNA is TGTGCCATCAGTGAGTCGTTGACTAGCGGTATCGTGCAGTACTTC. Amino acid sequence: CAISESLTSGIVQYF. V and J are TRBV10-3 and TRBJ2-7, with TRBD2 matching 9 bases. The CDR3 totals 15 residues. The V gene end was trimmed by 0 bases and the J gene end by 9 bases; junction bases not matched to a gene: 9. Looked up from germline, CDR1 is ENHRY and CDR2 is SYGVKD.

The chain is built from TRBV19 and TRBJ2-7, with D possibly being TRBD2 (6 bases). This CDR3 is built from 14 residues. Germline V gives CDR1 LNHDA, CDR2 SQIVND (reference sequence). The V end was cut by 3 bases, the J end by 7 bases, with 16 bases between. CDR3 sequence: CASSIVFGGKEQYF. The DNA for the CDR3 is TGTGCCAGTAGTATTGTATTCGGGGGAAAAGAGCAGTACTTC.

The genes are TRBV10-1 and TRBJ2-1; 12 bases are a match to TRBD2. J was trimmed by 7 bases and V by 0 bases; bases with no gene match: 7. Germline loops: CDR1 WNHNN, CDR2 SYGVQD (reference sequence). CDR3 size: 17 residues. CDR3 loop: CASSESLAGGPGNEQFF. CDR3 sequence (DNA): TGCGCCAGCAGTGAGTCTCTAGCGGGAGGGCCCGGGAATGAGCAGTTCTTC.

The gene calls are TRBV4-1 and TRBJ2-7; 9 bases map to TRBD1. The V segment lost 5 bases and the J segment 4 bases; nucleotides outside the gene matches: 6. Germline values: CDR1 MGHRA, CDR2 YSYEKL. This CDR3 comprises 14 residues. CDR3 region: CASSKPGQGYEQYF. The CDR3 DNA sequence: TGCGCCAGCAGCAAACCGGGACAGGGTTACGAGCAGTACTTC.

J is TRBJ2-1 and V is TRBV5-1, with TRBD1 identical over 12 bases. The V and J ends lost 3 bases and 8 bases, in that order; junction bases with no gene match: 3. The CDR3 totals 14 residues. Germline V CDR1 and CDR2: SGHRS, YFSETQ. In nucleotides, the CDR3 is TGCGCCAGCAGCTCCCGGGACAGGGGGCATGAGCAGTTCTTC. Encoded protein: CASSSRDRGHEQFF.

This clone appeared once. The V call is TRBV29-1, the J call TRBJ2-1; 7 positions match TRBD2. Germline V gives CDR1 SQVTM, CDR2 ANQGSEA. V shed 3 bases and J 16 bases; nucleotides not matched to a gene: 9. This CDR3 comprises 11 residues. The CDR3 coding sequence is TGCAGCGTTGACCTTGGGGGAGGGCCTTTCTTC. Amino acid sequence: CSVDLGGGPFF.

The chain joins TRBV12-5 to TRBJ1-1; D is perhaps TRBD1 (5 bases). The CDR3 totals 14 residues. Germline CDR1 and CDR2: LGHNT and FRNRAP. Trimming removed 1 base from V and 1 base from J, with 7 bases in between. In nucleotides, the CDR3 is TGTGCTAGTGGTTTGGGGCAGGGGAACACTGAAGCTTTCTTT. It codes for CASGLGQGNTEAFF. Filled out from reference TRBV12-5 and TRBJ1-1, the complete variable domain reads DARVTQTPRHKVTEMGQEVTMRCQPILGHNTVFWYRQTMMQGLELLAYFRNRAPLDDSGMPKDRFSAEMPDATLATLKIQPSEPRDSAVYFCASGLGQGNTEAFFGQGTRLTVV.